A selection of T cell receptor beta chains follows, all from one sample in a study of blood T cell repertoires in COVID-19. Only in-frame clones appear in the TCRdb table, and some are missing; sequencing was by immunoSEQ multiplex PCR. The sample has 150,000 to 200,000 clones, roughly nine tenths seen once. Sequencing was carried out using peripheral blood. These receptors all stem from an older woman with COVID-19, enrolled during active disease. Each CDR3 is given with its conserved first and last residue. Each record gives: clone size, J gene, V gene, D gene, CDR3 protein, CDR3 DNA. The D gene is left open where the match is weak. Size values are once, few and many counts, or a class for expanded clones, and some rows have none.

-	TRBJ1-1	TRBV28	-	CASSPPGQNTEAFF	TGTGCCAGCAGCCCCCCCGGACAGAACACTGAAGCTTTCTTT
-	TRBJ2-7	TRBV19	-	CASSFRGLYEQYF	TGTGCCAGTAGTTTTAGGGGACTCTACGAGCAGTACTTC
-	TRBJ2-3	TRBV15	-	CATSRDQGTDTQYF	TGTGCCACCAGCAGAGACCAGGGGACAGATACGCAGTATTTT
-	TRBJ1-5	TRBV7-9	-	CASSLALQEPNQPQHF	TGTGCCAGCAGCTTAGCGCTCCAGGAACCGAATCAGCCCCAGCATTTT
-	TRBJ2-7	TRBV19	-	CASSASSYEQYF	TGTGCCAGTAGCGCGAGCTCCTATGAGCAGTACTTC
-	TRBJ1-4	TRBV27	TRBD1	CASRRPGTGAEKLFF	TGTGCCAGCAGGCGCCCCGGGACAGGGGCGGAAAAACTGTTTTTT
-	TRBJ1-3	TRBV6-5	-	CASTHRSSGNTIYF	TGTGCCAGCACCCACAGGAGCTCTGGAAACACCATATATTTT
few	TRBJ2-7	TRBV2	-	CASSHRVALSYEQYF	TGTGCCAGCAGTCACAGGGTTGCCCTCTCCTACGAGCAGTACTTC
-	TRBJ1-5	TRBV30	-	CAWSPGRSQPQHF	TGTGCCTGGAGTCCCGGTCGAAGTCAGCCCCAGCATTTT
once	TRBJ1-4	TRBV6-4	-	CASSDASGEKLFF	TGTGCCAGCAGTGACGCCTCAGGGGAGAAACTGTTTTTT
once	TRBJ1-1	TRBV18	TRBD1	CASSPDRGLGNTEAFF	TGTGCCAGCTCGCCAGACAGGGGGTTAGGGAACACTGAAGCTTTCTTT
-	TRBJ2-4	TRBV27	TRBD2	CASSWISGRLAKNIQYF	TGTGCCAGCAGTTGGATTAGCGGGAGGTTGGCCAAAAACATTCAGTACTTC
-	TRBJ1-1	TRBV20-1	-	CSASSRDTEAFF	TGCAGTGCTAGTTCCAGGGACACTGAAGCTTTCTTT
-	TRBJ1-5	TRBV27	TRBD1	CASSWGQGEDQPQHF	TGTGCCAGCAGTTGGGGACAGGGAGAAGATCAGCCCCAGCATTTT
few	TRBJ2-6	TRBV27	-	CASSDLAGANVLTF	TGTGCCAGTTCCGACTTAGCTGGGGCCAACGTCCTGACTTTC
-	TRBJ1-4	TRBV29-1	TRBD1	CSVEAGTGTEKLFF	TGCAGCGTTGAAGCCGGGACAGGGACTGAAAAACTGTTTTTT
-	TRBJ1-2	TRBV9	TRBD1	CASSATGTGGEGYTF	TGTGCCAGCAGCGCAACCGGGACAGGGGGTGAGGGCTACACCTTC
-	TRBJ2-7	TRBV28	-	CASSFNTPYEQYF	TGTGCCAGCAGTTTTAACACCCCCTACGAGCAGTACTTC
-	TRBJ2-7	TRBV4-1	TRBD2	CASSQDWSGRASYEQYF	TGCGCCAGCAGCCAAGATTGGAGCGGGAGGGCTTCCTACGAGCAGTACTTC
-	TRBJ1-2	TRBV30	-	CAWTGIDYGYTF	TGTGCCTGGACAGGGATTGACTATGGCTACACCTTC
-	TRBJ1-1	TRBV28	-	CASSLSGARTEAFF	TGTGCCAGCAGTTTATCAGGGGCCAGAACTGAAGCTTTCTTT
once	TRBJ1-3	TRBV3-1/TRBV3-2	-	CASEESSGNTIYF	TGTGCCAGCGAAGAGTCCTCTGGAAACACCATATATTTT
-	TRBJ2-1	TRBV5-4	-	CASTYHSGESSYNEQFF	TGTGCCAGCACCTATCACTCGGGGGAGAGCTCCTACAATGAGCAGTTCTTC
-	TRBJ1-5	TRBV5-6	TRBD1	CASSLGQGKSQPQHF	TGTGCCAGCAGCTTGGGACAGGGGAAGAGTCAGCCCCAGCATTTT
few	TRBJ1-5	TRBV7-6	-	CASSLVAGSSQPQHF	TGTGCCAGCAGCTTAGTGGCAGGATCCAGTCAGCCCCAGCATTTT
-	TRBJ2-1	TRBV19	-	CASSSTEGDNNEQFF	TGTGCCAGTAGTTCGACAGAAGGGGACAACAATGAGCAGTTCTTC
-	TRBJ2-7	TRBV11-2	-	CASSPGGLAGSYEQYF	TGTGCCAGCAGCCCAGGGGGGCTAGCGGGCTCCTACGAGCAGTACTTC
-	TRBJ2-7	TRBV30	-	CAWAFRSYEQYF	TGTGCCTGGGCCTTTAGATCCTACGAGCAGTACTTC
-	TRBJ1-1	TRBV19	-	CASSSAGAAKAFF	TGTGCCAGTAGTTCTGCGGGTGCAGCAAAAGCTTTCTTT
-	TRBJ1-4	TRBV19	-	CASSLRSQATNEKLFF	TGTGCCAGTAGTCTCCGATCACAAGCAACTAATGAAAAACTGTTTTTT
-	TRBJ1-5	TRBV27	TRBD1	CASSPKPPGQGAVFQPQHF	TGTGCCAGCAGTCCTAAGCCTCCGGGACAGGGGGCAGTTTTTCAGCCCCAGCATTTT
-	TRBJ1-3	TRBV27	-	CASSRSLPGVGNTIYF	TGTGCCAGCAGCCGATCACTTCCCGGGGTCGGAAACACCATATATTTT
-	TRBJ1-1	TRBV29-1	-	CSAGEGDTEAFF	TGCAGCGCCGGAGAAGGGGACACTGAAGCTTTCTTT
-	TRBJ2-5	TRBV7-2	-	CASSLGNRQTQYF	TGTGCCAGCAGCTTAGGAAACAGGCAGACCCAGTACTTC
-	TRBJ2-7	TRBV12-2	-	CASRLYWDRVTYEQYF	TGTGCAAGTCGCTTATATTGGGACAGGGTAACCTACGAGCAGTACTTC
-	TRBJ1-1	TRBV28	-	CASSPQQGNTEAFF	TGTGCCAGCAGTCCCCAACAGGGGAACACTGAAGCTTTCTTT
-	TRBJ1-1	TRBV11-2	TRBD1	CASSSGQGMRLLNTEAFF	TGTGCCAGCAGCTCAGGACAGGGAATGAGACTTCTGAACACTGAAGCTTTCTTT
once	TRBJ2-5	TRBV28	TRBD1	CASSVDRGLRETQYF	TGTGCCAGCAGTGTAGACAGGGGGCTACGGGAGACCCAGTACTTC
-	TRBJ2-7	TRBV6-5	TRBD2	CASSYWTSGGYEQYF	TGTGCCAGCAGTTACTGGACTAGCGGGGGCTACGAGCAGTACTTC
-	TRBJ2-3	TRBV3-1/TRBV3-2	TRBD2	CASSQAGTSPGTQYF	TGTGCCAGCAGCCAAGCCGGGACTAGCCCCGGTACGCAGTATTTT
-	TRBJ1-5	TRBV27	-	CASSLSAAGNQPQHF	TGTGCCAGCAGTTTATCCGCGGCGGGCAATCAGCCCCAGCATTTT
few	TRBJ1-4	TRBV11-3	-	CASSSKGRDNEKLFF	TGTGCCAGCAGCTCGAAGGGGCGAGATAATGAAAAACTGTTTTTT
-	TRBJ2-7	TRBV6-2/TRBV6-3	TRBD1	CASSYSTGGYEQYF	TGTGCCAGCAGTTACTCGACAGGGGGCTACGAGCAGTACTTC
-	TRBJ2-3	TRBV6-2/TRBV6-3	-	CASSYSGAVFSTDTQYF	TGTGCCAGCAGTTACTCTGGGGCCGTATTTAGCACAGATACGCAGTATTTT
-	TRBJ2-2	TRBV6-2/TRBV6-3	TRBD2	CASSYRTSANTGELFF	TGTGCCAGCAGTTACCGGACTAGCGCAAACACCGGGGAGCTGTTTTTT
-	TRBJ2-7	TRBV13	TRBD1	CASSFWGQTVYEQYF	TGTGCCAGCAGCTTCTGGGGACAGACCGTCTACGAGCAGTACTTC
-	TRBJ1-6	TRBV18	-	CASSPLDSSSYNSPLHF	TGTGCCAGCTCACCATTGGACAGCAGCTCCTATAATTCACCCCTCCACTTT
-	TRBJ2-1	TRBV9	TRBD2	CASSVGVAGRSTQFF	TGTGCCAGCAGCGTAGGGGTAGCGGGGAGGAGCACGCAGTTCTTC
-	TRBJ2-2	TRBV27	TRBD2	CASSFAGTGGNTGELFF	TGTGCCAGCAGTTTCGCCGGGACGGGGGGGAACACCGGGGAGCTGTTTTTT
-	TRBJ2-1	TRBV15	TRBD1	CATSRDSVRGTTYEQFF	TGTGCCACCAGCAGAGATTCGGTCAGGGGGACCACCTACGAGCAGTTCTTC
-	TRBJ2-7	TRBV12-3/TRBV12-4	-	CASSFGRSYEQYF	TGTGCCAGCAGTTTTGGCCGATCCTACGAGCAGTACTTC
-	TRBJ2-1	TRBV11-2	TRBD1	CASATPPIQGMRLGNEQFF	TGTGCCAGCGCCACCCCCCCCATACAGGGGATGAGATTGGGCAATGAGCAGTTCTTC
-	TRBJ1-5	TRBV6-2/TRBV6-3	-	CASSYSFPRENQPQHF	TGTGCCAGCAGTTACTCGTTCCCCAGGGAAAATCAGCCCCAGCATTTT
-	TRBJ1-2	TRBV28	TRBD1	CASREPGTATYGYTF	TGTGCCAGCCGTGAACCTGGGACAGCAACCTACGGCTACACCTTC
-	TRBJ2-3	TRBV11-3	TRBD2	CASSLGLASVTDTQYF	TGTGCCAGCAGCTTGGGACTAGCGTCGGTTACAGATACGCAGTATTTT
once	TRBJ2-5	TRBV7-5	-	CARSLGFRVVGGAVQETQYF	TGTGCCAGAAGCTTAGGATTTCGGGTGGTAGGGGGCGCCGTCCAAGAGACCCAGTACTTC
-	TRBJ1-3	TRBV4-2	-	CASSQDPGTGNTIYF	TGTGCCAGCAGCCAAGATCCCGGTACGGGAAACACCATATATTTT